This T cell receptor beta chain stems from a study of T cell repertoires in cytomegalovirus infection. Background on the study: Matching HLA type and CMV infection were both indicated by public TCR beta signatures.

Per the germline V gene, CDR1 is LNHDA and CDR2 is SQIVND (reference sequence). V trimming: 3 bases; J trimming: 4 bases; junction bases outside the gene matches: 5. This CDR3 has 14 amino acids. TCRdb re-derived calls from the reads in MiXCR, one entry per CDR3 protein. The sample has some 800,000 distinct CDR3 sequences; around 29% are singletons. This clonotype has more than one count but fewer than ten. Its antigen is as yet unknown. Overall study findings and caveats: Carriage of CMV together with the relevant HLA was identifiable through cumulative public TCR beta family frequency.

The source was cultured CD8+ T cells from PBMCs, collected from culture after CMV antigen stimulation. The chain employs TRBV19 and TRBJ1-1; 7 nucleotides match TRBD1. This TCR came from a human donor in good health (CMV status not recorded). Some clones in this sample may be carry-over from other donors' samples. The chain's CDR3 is CASSIGPGGTEAFF. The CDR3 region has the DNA TGTGCCAGTAGTATTGGTCCAGGGGGCACTGAAGCTTTCTTT.